This T cell receptor beta chain was captured by sequencing in a study of a mutant IDH1 vaccine in newly diagnosed glioma. Across the study: With temozolomide cycles, or 4-6 weeks after radiotherapy alone, vaccination was started. Week 35 brought visit V12, which was followed by visit V13 at week 47.

Regarding this clone: The antigen is undetermined.

Germline V gene data show CDR1 as SGHTA and CDR2 as FQGNSA. With 2 bases removed from V and 3 bases from J, the gap between germline ends came to 17 bases. CDR3 length: 16 amino acids. Time point in this sample: week 47, end of study. Vaccine doses each comprised 300 ug of mutant IDH1 20-mer peptide, with topical imiquimod. During weeks 1, 3, 5, 7, 11, 15, 19 and 23, patients received eight vaccinations. Measured with immunoSEQ multiplex PCR; TCRdb has only the in-frame clones, and not every one. The table shows approximately 35,000 clones, with approximately 92% occurring only once. Findings and limits, study-wide: Vaccine-induced immune responses were detected in around 93% of patients.

This sequence originates from a woman aged 40 to 50 with glioma. The chain has TRBV7-2 and TRBJ2-7, with TRBD1 as a possible D gene (6 bases). This material consisted of PBMCs, taken from a glioma patient whose treatment included an IDH1 peptide vaccine. The CDR3 region is CASSLRGTRGDYEQYF. The CDR3 nucleotides read TGTGCCAGCAGCTTAAGGGGGACAAGGGGAGACTACGAGCAGTACTTC.